Listed here are 18 T cell receptor beta chains from one sample, sequenced in a study of blood T cell repertoires in COVID-19. The table came from immunoSEQ multiplex PCR; TCRdb's copy has only in-frame clones and leaves some out. The table lists roughly 150,000 clones, roughly nine tenths of them singletons. Sequenced material: peripheral blood. The receptor source for this set is a human donor in a cohort sampled during active COVID-19.

The V call is TRBV7-8, the J call TRBJ1-3; 8 bases line up with TRBD1. The CDR3 consists of 16 residues. V shed 4 bases, J shed 3 bases, and the junction held 8 bases outside the gene matches. Germline V lookup: CDR1 SGHVS, CDR2 FQNEAQ. The CDR3 protein is CASSSTGGMGGNTIYF. The CDR3 bases are TGTGCCAGCAGCTCCACAGGGGGTATGGGTGGAAACACCATATATTTT.

Regarding this clone: This may be a read error, as it is one base from a much larger clone. Other DNA sequences from this sample encode an identical CDR3 as well. The genes are TRBV4-3 and TRBJ2-7; possible D gene TRBD2, 5 bases. This CDR3 has 14 amino acids. V was shortened by 0 bases and J by 2 bases, with 8 bases between the two germline ends. The V gene's germline CDR1 is LGHNA and CDR2 YSLEER. CDR3 protein: CASSQDPGTYEQYF. CDR3 nucleotides: TGCGCCAGCAGCCAAGATCCCGGGACCTACGAGCAGTACTTC.

The gene calls are TRBV19 and TRBJ2-1, with D tentatively TRBD1 (6 bases). The CDR3 spans 15 residues. Germline CDR1 LNHDA, CDR2 SQIVND (reference sequence). Trimming cost V 3 bases and J 5 bases, with 14 bases left between them. The CDR3 spells CASSIGQGRHNEQFF. CDR3 sequence (DNA): TGTGCCAGTAGTATTGGGCAGGGGCGGCACAATGAGCAGTTCTTC. Looking up the rest from reference TRBV19 and TRBJ2-1 gives the full variable domain: DGGITQSPKYLFRKEGQNVTLSCEQNLNHDAMYWYRQDPGQGLRLIYYSQIVNDFQKGDIAEGYSVSREKKESFPLTVTSAQKNPTAFYLCASSIGQGRHNEQFFGPGTRLTVL.

V usage is TRBV30 and J usage is TRBJ1-5; D is undetermined. The germline V gene has CDR1 GTSNPN and CDR2 SVGIG (reference sequence). Deletions cut 2 bases from V and 8 bases from J, with 13 bases between. The length of the CDR3 is 13 residues. The CDR3: CAWSQTGIEPQHF. The DNA of the CDR3 is TGTGCCTGGAGTCAGACGGGTATAGAGCCCCAGCATTTT.

The chain employs TRBV19 and TRBJ2-7, with D perhaps TRBD2 (8 bases). The CDR3 sequence is 14 residues long. Trimming took off 9 bases at V and 0 bases at J, with 15 bases between the two ends. From germline, CDR1 is LNHDA and CDR2 SQIVND (reference sequence). CDR3 sequence: CASGRGRGSYEQYF. Here the CDR3 DNA reads TGTGCCAGCGGGAGGGGGCGCGGCTCCTACGAGCAGTACTTC.

This chain uses TRBV4-1 with TRBJ2-7; TRBD1 is a possible D gene (6 bases). Trimming left V 0 bases short and J 0 bases short, with 9 bases between. The germline gives CDR1 MGHRA, CDR2 YSYEKL. CDR3 size: 15 residues. The CDR3 DNA follows: TGCGCCAGCAGCCAAGATTGGGACATCTCCTACGAGCAGTACTTC. It is translated as CASSQDWDISYEQYF.

This clone has only one observation. The rearrangement links TRBV5-3 to TRBJ1-2; 9 nucleotides align to TRBD1. TRBV5-3 is given ORF status, its function remaining uncertain. The CDR3 runs to 17 residues. V lost 3 bases and J lost 7; bases outside the gene matches: 16. The CDR3 loop reads CARSSSLYRGQRGGYTF. In DNA form, the CDR3 reads TGTGCCAGAAGCTCGAGTCTTTACAGGGGGCAGCGGGGTGGCTACACCTTC.

The chain links TRBV24-1 to TRBJ1-1; 8 nucleotides agree with TRBD1. CDR3 length: 15 amino acids. V dropped 4 bases and J dropped 3; count of bases not matched to a gene: 6. CDR1 and CDR2 from the germline V gene are KGHDR and SFDVKD. The CDR3 region is CATSDTSTGDTEAFF. The CDR3 region has the DNA TGTGCCACCAGTGACACCTCGACAGGGGACACTGAAGCTTTCTTT.

This chain uses TRBV5-4 with TRBJ2-2, with 10 positions matching TRBD2. V trimming: 4 bases; J trimming: 4 bases; junction bases outside the gene matches: 7. The CDR3 runs to 16 residues. Germline V gene data show CDR1 as SGHNT and CDR2 as YYREEE (reference sequence). The CDR3 sequence: CASSVDTSGVTGELFF. Here the CDR3 DNA reads TGTGCCAGCAGCGTCGATACTAGCGGGGTCACCGGGGAGCTGTTTTTT.

V and J are TRBV28 and TRBJ1-1; D gene ambiguous. In germline, CDR1 is MDHEN, CDR2 SYDVKM. This CDR3 comprises 16 residues. The ends were cut back, 6 bases at V and 8 bases at J, with 25 bases in the middle. In nucleotides, the CDR3 is TGTGCCAGCAGCGCCACCCCCGGCAGTACGATACAGGAAGCTTTCTTT. It encodes CASSATPGSTIQEAFF.

The chain is built from TRBV3-1 (or the pseudogene TRBV3-2) and TRBJ2-5; 7 positions agree with TRBD2. Germline V lookup: CDR1 LGHDT, CDR2 YNNKEL (reference sequence). V dropped 7 bases and J dropped 4; count of bases not matched to a gene: 6. This CDR3 comprises 13 residues. CDR3 protein: CASKTGGGETQYF. CDR3 coding DNA: TGTGCCAGCAAGACGGGAGGAGGAGAGACCCAGTACTTC.

The chain is built from TRBV5-4 and TRBJ1-1; no clear D. The CDR3 loop spans 14 amino acids. The germline CDR1 and CDR2 sequences are SGHNT and YYREEE (reference sequence). Between the trimmed V and J ends, which lost 4 bases and 4 bases, there was a span of 14 bases. The CDR3 DNA is TGTGCCAGCAGCCCGGCGGGGTATCGCACTGAAGCTTTCTTT. Encoded protein: CASSPAGYRTEAFF.

As DNA, the CDR3 is TGTGCCAGCAGGCGCCAGCGGGACAGGGGAGCACTGTTTTTT. Protein: CASRRQRDRGALFF. V and J are TRBV6-5 and TRBJ1-4, with 10 bases fitting TRBD1. Per germline, CDR1 MNHEY and CDR2 SVGAGI. CDR3 length equals 14 residues. Trimming cost V 6 bases and J 13 bases; bases outside gene matches: 11.

The chain carries TRBV28 and TRBJ1-5; 8 bases agree with TRBD1. Germline CDR1 reads MDHEN; CDR2 reads SYDVKM. This CDR3 has 15 residues. Germline trimming cut 3 bases from V and 6 bases from J; bases unmatched to any gene: 7. The CDR3 DNA reads TGTGCCAGCAGTTTGCAACAGGGGGAAGGTCAGCCCCAGCATTTT. It encodes CASSLQQGEGQPQHF.

The V call is TRBV28, the J call TRBJ2-1, with no clear D. CDR1 and CDR2 (germline): MDHEN, SYDVKM. V lost 4 bases to trimming and J lost 0 bases, with 4 bases between them. The CDR3 covers 13 residues. The DNA for the CDR3 is TGTGCCAGCAGTTCCTTCTCCTACAATGAGCAGTTCTTC. Its protein is CASSSFSYNEQFF. Based on the CDR3 plus reference TRBV28 and TRBJ2-1, the full variable domain is DVKVTQSSRYLVKRTGEKVFLECVQDMDHENMFWYRQDPGLGLRLIYFSYDVKMKEKGDIPEGYSVSREKKERFSLILESASTNQTSMYLCASSSFSYNEQFFGPGTRLTVL.

This clone appeared once. CDR3 DNA: TGTGCCAGCAGCTTACGGCCAGGGAGCAATCAGCCCCAGCATTTT. Translating it yields CASSLRPGSNQPQHF. This chain links TRBV7-6 with TRBJ1-5; a weak D match, TRBD1 (5 bases). The CDR3 contains 15 residues. Germline CDR1 SGHVS, CDR2 FNYEAQ. The ends were cut back, 2 bases at V and 1 base at J, with 9 bases in the middle.

The gene calls are TRBV6-2 or TRBV6-3 and TRBJ2-3; TRBD1 agrees at 9 bases. The ends lost 3 bases at V and 6 bases at J; junction bases unmatched: 7. Germline V CDR1 and CDR2: MNHEY, SVGEGT. The CDR3 runs 15 residues. CDR3: CASSYSGQGPDTQYF. Written as DNA, the CDR3 is TGTGCCAGCAGTTATAGCGGACAGGGGCCGGATACGCAGTATTTT.

The sample holds one count of this clone. V is TRBV5-1 and J is TRBJ2-7; 13 bases agree with TRBD2. The CDR3 totals 15 residues. V lost 4 bases, J lost 3 bases, and 4 bases stayed unmatched. CDR1 and CDR2 from the germline V gene are SGHRS and YFSETQ. CDR3 in amino acids: CASSEGLAGYYEQYF. CDR3 nucleotides: TGCGCCAGCAGCGAGGGACTAGCGGGATACTACGAGCAGTACTTC.